Listed below are T cell receptor beta chains from one sample, sequenced in a study of T cell repertoires in cytomegalovirus infection. Via MiXCR, TCRdb re-called the reads, giving one row per CDR3 protein. This table holds under 600,000 distinct CDR3 sequences, 16% found once. Sequencing used CD8+ T cells from PBMCs. The receptor set was obtained from a human donor in good health (CMV status not recorded). Some clones in this sample may be carry-over from other donors' samples. Each CDR3 is given with its conserved first and last residue. D genes are given only for firm matches. Where a row states a size, it is once, few, many or the class of an expanded clone; other rows omit it.

j_call cdr3_length d_call v_call clone_size cdr3_aa cdr3_nt
TRBJ1-1 14 NA TRBV12-3/TRBV12-4 many CASSNTGINTEAFF TGTGCCAGCAGTAACACAGGGATCAACACTGAAGCTTTCTTT
TRBJ2-7 15 NA TRBV25-1 NA CASSESALTPYEQYF TGTGCCAGCAGTGAATCGGCATTAACTCCCTACGAGCAGTACTTC
TRBJ2-3 15 NA TRBV6-1 few CASSDRQSDTDTQYF TGTGCCAGCAGTGACCGGCAGTCCGACACAGATACGCAGTATTTT
TRBJ2-7 15 NA TRBV29-1 many CSVPGGVPPYYEQYF TGCAGCGTCCCCGGAGGGGTCCCACCATATTACGAGCAGTACTTC
TRBJ1-1 14 NA TRBV7-9 few CASSSPSVNTEAFF TGTGCCAGCAGCTCACCGTCGGTGAACACTGAAGCTTTCTTT
TRBJ2-7 12 NA TRBV6-8 NA CASGVIGNEQYF TGTGCCAGCGGTGTAATTGGGAACGAGCAGTACTTC
TRBJ2-1 13 NA TRBV12-3/TRBV12-4 many CASSPQAGNEQFF TGTGCCAGCAGTCCACAGGCGGGCAATGAGCAGTTCTTC
TRBJ2-7 16 TRBD2 TRBV5-1 many CASSSTSGRTSYEQYF TGCGCCAGCAGCTCGACTAGCGGGAGAACCTCCTACGAGCAGTACTTC
TRBJ1-1 14 NA TRBV9 NA CASSVDSGRTEAFF TGTGCCAGCAGCGTGGATTCAGGGAGGACTGAAGCTTTCTTT
TRBJ2-5 17 NA TRBV7-6 many CASSQPSGQGLGETQYF TGTGCCAGCAGCCAGCCCAGTGGGCAGGGTTTAGGAGAGACCCAGTACTTC
TRBJ1-1 12 NA TRBV10-3 NA CAISGRNTEAFF TGTGCCATCAGTGGACGGAACACTGAAGCTTTCTTT
TRBJ1-5 15 NA TRBV7-8 many CASSLDGSSNQPQHF TGTGCCAGCAGCTTAGATGGGAGTAGCAATCAGCCCCAGCATTTT
TRBJ2-4 13 TRBD1 TRBV12-3/TRBV12-4 few CASSPGQGNIQYF TGTGCCAGCAGTCCGGGACAGGGGAACATTCAGTACTTC